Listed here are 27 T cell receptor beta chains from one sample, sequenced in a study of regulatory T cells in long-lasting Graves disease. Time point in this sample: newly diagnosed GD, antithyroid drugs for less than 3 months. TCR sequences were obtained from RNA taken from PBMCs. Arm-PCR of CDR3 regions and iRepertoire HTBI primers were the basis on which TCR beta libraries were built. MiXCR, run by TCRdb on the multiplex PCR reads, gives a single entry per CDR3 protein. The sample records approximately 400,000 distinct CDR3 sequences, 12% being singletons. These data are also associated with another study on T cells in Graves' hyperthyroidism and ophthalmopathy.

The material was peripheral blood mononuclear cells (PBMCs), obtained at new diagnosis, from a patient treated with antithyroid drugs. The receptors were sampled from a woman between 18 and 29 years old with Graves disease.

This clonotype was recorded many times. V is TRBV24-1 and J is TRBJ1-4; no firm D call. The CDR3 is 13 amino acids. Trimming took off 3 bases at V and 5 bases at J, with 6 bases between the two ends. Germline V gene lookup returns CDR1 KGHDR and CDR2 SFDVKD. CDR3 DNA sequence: TGTGCCACCAGTGATGGACGGAATGAAAAACTGTTTTTT. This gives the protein CATSDGRNEKLFF.

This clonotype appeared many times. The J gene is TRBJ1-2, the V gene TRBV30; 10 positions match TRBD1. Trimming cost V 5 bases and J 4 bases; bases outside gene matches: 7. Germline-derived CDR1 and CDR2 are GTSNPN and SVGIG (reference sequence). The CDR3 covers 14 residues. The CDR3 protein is CAWLRQGAGYGYTF. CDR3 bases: TGTGCCTGGCTAAGACAGGGGGCTGGCTATGGCTACACCTTC.

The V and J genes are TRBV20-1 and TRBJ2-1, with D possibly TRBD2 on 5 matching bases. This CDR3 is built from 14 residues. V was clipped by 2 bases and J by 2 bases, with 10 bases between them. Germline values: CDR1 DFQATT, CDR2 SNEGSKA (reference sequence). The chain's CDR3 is CSARRTGPYNEQFF. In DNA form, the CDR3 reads TGCAGTGCTAGAAGGACTGGGCCCTACAATGAGCAGTTCTTC.

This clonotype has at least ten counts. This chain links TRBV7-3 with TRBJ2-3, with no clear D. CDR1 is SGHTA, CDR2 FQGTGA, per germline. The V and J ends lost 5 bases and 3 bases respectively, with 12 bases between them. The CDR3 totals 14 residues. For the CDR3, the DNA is TGTGCCAGCAGCCCACAAGAGGCGACAGATACGCAGTATTTT. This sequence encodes CASSPQEATDTQYF.

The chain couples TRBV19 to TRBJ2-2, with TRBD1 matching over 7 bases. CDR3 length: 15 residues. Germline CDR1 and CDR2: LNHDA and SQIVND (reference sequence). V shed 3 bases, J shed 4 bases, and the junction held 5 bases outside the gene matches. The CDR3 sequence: CASSIYAGGTGELFF. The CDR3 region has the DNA TGTGCCAGTAGTATCTATGCAGGGGGCACCGGGGAGCTGTTTTTT.

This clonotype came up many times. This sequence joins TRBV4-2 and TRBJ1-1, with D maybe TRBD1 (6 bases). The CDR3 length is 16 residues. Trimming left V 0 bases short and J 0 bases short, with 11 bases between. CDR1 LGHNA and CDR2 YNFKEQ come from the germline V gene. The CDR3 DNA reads TGTGCCAGCAGCCAAGATCCAGGGGCAATGAACACTGAAGCTTTCTTT. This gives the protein CASSQDPGAMNTEAFF.

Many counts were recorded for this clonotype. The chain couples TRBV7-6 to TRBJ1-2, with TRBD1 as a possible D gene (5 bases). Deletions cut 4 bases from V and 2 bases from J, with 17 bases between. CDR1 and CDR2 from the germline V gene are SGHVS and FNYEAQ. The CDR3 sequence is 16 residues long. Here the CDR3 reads CASSSLGRDGNYGYTF. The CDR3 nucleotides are TGTGCCAGCAGCTCCCTTGGGAGGGACGGGAACTATGGCTACACCTTC.

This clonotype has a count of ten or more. For the CDR3, the DNA is TGTGCCAGCTCACTCGGGGAGAAATATGGCTACACCTTC. This gives the protein CASSLGEKYGYTF. This chain joins TRBV18 and TRBJ1-2; D ambiguous. Germline V gives CDR1 KGHSH, CDR2 LQKENI. Deletions cut 4 bases from V and 5 bases from J, with 11 bases between. The CDR3 consists of 13 residues.

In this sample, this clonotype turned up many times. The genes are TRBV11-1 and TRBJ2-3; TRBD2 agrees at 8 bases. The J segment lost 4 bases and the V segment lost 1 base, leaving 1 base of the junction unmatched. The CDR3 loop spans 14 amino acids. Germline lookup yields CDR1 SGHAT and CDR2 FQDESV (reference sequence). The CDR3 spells CASSLVSGADTQYF. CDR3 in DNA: TGTGCCAGCAGCTTAGTTAGCGGGGCAGATACGCAGTATTTT.

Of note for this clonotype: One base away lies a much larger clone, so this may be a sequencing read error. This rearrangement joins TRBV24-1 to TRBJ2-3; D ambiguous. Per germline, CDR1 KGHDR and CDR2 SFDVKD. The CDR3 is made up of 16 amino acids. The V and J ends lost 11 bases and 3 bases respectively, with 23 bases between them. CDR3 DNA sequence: TGTGCCAAAAGTAGCACTTCTCCAGCTAATACAGATACGCAGTATTTT. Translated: CAKSSTSPANTDTQYF.

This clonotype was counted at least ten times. In nucleotides, the CDR3 is TGTGCCATCAGGGGGACAGGATCCTACGAGCAGTACGTC. It codes for CAIRGTGSYEQYV. This chain uses TRBV10-3 with TRBJ2-7; 8 bases agree with TRBD1. The CDR3 contains 13 residues. The V segment lost 6 bases and the J segment 1 base; nucleotides outside the gene matches: 2. Germline V gene data show CDR1 as ENHRY and CDR2 as SYGVKD.

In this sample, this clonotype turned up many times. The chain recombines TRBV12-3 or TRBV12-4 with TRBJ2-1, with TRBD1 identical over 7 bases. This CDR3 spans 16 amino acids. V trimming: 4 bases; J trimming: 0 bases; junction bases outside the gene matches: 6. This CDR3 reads CASSSGQAFSYNEQFF. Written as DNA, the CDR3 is TGTGCCAGCAGTTCAGGACAGGCCTTCTCCTACAATGAGCAGTTCTTC.

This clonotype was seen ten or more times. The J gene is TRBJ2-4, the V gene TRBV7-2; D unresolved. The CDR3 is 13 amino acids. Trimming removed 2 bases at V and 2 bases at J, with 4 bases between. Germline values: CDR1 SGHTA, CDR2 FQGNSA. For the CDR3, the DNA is TGTGCCAGCAGCTTAAGCCCCAAAAACATTCAGTACTTC. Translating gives CASSLSPKNIQYF.

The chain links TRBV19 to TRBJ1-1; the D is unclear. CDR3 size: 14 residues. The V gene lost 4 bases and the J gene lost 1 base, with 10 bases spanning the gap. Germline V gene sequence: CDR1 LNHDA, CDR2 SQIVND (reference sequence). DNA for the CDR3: TGTGCCAGTAGTACCCCAGGAGGGAACACTGAAGCTTTCTTT. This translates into CASSTPGGNTEAFF.

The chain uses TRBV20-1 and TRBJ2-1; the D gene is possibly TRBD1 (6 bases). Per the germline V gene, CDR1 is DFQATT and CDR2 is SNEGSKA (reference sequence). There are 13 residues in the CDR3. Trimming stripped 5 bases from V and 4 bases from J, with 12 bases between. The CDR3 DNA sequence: TGCAGTGCTTACCGAGGGGGATACAATGAGCAGTTCTTC. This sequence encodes CSAYRGGYNEQFF.

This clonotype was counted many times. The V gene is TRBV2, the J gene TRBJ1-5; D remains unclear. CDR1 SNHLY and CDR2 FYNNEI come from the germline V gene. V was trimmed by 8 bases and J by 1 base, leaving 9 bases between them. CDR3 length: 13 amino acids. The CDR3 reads CASGIKSNQPQHF. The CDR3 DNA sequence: TGTGCCAGCGGTATTAAGAGCAATCAGCCCCAGCATTTT.

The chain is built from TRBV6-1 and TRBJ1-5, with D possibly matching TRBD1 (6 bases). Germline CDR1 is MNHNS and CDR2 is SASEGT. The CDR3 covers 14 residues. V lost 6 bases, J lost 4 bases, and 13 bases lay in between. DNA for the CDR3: TGTGCCAGCAGCGGGACAAGACCGAATCAGCCCCAGCATTTT. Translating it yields CASSGTRPNQPQHF.

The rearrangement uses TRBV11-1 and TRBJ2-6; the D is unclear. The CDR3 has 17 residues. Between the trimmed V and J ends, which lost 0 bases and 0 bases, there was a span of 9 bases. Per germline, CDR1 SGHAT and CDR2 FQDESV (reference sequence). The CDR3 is CASSLASSSSGANVLTF. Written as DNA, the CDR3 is TGTGCCAGCAGCTTAGCTTCGTCTAGCTCTGGGGCCAACGTCCTGACTTTC.

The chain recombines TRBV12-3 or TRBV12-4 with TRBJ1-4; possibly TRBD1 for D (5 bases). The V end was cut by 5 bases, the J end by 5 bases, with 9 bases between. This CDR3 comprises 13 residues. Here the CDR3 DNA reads TGTGCCAGCAGTAGGGCAGGGAATGAAAAACTGTTTTTT. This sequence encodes CASSRAGNEKLFF.

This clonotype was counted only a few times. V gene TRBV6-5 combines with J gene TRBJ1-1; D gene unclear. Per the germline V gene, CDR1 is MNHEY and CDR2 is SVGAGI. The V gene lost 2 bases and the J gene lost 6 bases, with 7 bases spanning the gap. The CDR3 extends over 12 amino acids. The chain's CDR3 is CASSYRVAEAFF. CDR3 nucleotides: TGTGCCAGCAGTTACAGGGTAGCTGAAGCTTTCTTT.

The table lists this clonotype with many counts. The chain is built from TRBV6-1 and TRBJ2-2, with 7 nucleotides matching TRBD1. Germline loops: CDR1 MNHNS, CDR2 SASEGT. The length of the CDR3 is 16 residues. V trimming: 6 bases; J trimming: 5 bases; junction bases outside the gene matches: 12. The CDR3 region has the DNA TGTGCCAGCAGCCCCCTCGGACAGGTGGGGACCGGGGAGCTGTTTTTT. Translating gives CASSPLGQVGTGELFF.

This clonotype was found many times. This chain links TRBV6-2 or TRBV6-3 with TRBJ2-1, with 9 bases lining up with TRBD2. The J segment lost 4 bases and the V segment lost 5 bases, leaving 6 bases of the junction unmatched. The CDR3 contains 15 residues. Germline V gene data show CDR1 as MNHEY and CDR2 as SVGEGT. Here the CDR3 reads CASSDPSGTYNEQFF. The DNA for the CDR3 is TGTGCCAGCAGTGATCCTAGCGGGACGTACAATGAGCAGTTCTTC.

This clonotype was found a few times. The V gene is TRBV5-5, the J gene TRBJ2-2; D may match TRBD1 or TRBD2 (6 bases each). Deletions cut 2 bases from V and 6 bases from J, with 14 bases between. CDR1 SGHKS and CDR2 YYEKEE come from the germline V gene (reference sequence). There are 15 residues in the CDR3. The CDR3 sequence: CASSFGGPLSGELFF. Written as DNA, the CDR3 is TGTGCCAGCAGCTTTGGGGGGCCGTTGTCCGGGGAGCTGTTTTTT.

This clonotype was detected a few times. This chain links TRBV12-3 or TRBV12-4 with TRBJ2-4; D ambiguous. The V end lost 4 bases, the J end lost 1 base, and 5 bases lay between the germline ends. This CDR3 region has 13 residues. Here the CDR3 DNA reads TGTGCCAGCAGTTGGATCGCCAAAAACATTCAGTACTTC. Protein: CASSWIAKNIQYF.

The CDR3: CASSTDRASSGNTIYF. The CDR3 nucleotides read TGTGCCAGCAGCACCGACAGGGCGAGCTCTGGAAACACCATATATTTT. The chain carries TRBV4-2 and TRBJ1-3; TRBD1 agrees at 7 bases. The CDR3 length is 16 residues. V lost 5 bases, J lost 0 bases, and 7 bases stayed unmatched. Germline values: CDR1 LGHNA, CDR2 YNFKEQ.

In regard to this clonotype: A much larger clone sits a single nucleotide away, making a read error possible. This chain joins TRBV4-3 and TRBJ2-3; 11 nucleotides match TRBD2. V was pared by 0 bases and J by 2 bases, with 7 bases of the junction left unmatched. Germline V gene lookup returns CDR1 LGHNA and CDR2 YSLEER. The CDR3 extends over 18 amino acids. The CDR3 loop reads CASSQDRGTSGPTDTQYF. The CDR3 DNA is TGCGCCAGCAGCCAAGATCGAGGGACTAGCGGCCCCACAGATACGCAGTATTTT.

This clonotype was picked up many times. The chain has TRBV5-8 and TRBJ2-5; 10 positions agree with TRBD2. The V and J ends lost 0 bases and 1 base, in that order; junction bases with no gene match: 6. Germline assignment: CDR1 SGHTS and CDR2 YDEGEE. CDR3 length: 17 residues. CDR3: CASSLAWTSGAQETQYF. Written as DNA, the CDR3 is TGTGCCAGCAGCTTGGCTTGGACTAGCGGTGCCCAAGAGACCCAGTACTTC.